These 30 T cell receptor beta chains came from one sample sequenced in a study of T cells after yellow fever vaccination. TCRdb re-derived calls from the 5' RACE reads in MiXCR, one entry per CDR3 protein. The sample gives around 310,000 distinct CDR3 sequences, more than 3% of which show up once; roughly a quarter is in the top ten. The sample here was PBMCs, taken on the day of the yellow fever booster vaccination. The origin of the receptors is a man aged 18-30 years who received the YFV17D yellow fever vaccine.

The chain combines TRBV9 with TRBJ2-7; TRBD1 matches 8 bases. This CDR3 contains 18 residues. V lost 3 bases and J lost 3; bases outside the gene matches: 17. Looked up from germline, CDR1 is SGDLS and CDR2 is YYNGEE. Here the CDR3 DNA reads TGTGCCAGCAGCGGACCGAATCCGGGACAGGCTGGAATCTACGAGCAGTACTTC. Amino acid sequence: CASSGPNPGQAGIYEQYF.

This clonotype was recorded many times. The chain links TRBV29-1 to TRBJ2-3, with unresolved D. Per germline, CDR1 SQVTM and CDR2 ANQGSEA. Trimming took off 2 bases at V and 6 bases at J, with 6 bases between the two ends. The length of the CDR3 is 11 residues. The CDR3 reads CSVEMGDTQYF. The CDR3, as DNA: TGCAGCGTTGAAATGGGGGATACGCAGTATTTT.

The chain uses TRBV18 and TRBJ1-1, with D unresolved. CDR1 is KGHSH, CDR2 LQKENI, per germline. The CDR3 spans 13 residues. Trimming removed 0 bases from V and 6 bases from J, with 8 bases in between. CDR3 amino acids: CASSPPLGPEAFF. As DNA, the CDR3 is TGTGCCAGCTCACCACCCCTCGGCCCTGAAGCTTTCTTT.

This clonotype showed up many times. This sequence joins TRBV5-1 and TRBJ2-7; 7 bases match TRBD1. The CDR3 runs 14 residues. Unmatched junction bases numbered 3, after V lost 1 base and J lost 2 bases. Per germline, CDR1 SGHRS and CDR2 YFSETQ. The CDR3: CASSLTGDTYEQYV. The CDR3 bases are TGCGCCAGCAGCTTGACAGGGGACACCTACGAGCAGTACGTC.

This clonotype was seen ten or more times. The J gene is TRBJ1-5, the V gene TRBV3-1, with D possibly being TRBD1 (5 bases). The CDR3 consists of 13 residues. V was pared by 1 base and J by 5 bases, with 6 bases between. Germline V gives CDR1 LGHDT, CDR2 YNNKEL (reference sequence). CDR3 residues: CASSQGGDQPQHF. The CDR3, as DNA: TGTGCCAGCAGCCAAGGGGGGGATCAGCCCCAGCATTTT.

This clonotype was counted at least ten times. The gene calls are TRBV7-9 and TRBJ1-4; D gene ambiguous. Deletions cut 4 bases from V and 7 bases from J, with 10 bases between. The CDR3 is made up of 13 amino acids. CDR1 is SEHNR, CDR2 FQNEAQ, per germline (reference sequence). The CDR3 DNA follows: TGTGCCAGCAGCTCCCCCGTGGGTGAAAAACTGTTTTTT. This translates into CASSSPVGEKLFF.

As concerns this clonotype: This likely reflects a read error, since a far larger clone is one base away. The V call is TRBV5-1, the J call TRBJ2-7; 7 nucleotides align to TRBD1. CDR1 and CDR2 from the germline V gene are SGHRS and YFSETQ. The CDR3 covers 13 residues. In DNA, the CDR3 is TGCGCCAGCAGCTTGACAGGGGTCTACGAGAAGTACTTC. Translating gives CASSLTGVYEKYF.

The table lists this clonotype with a few counts. The chain has TRBV7-9 and TRBJ2-3; 8 bases fit TRBD1. The germline CDR1 and CDR2 sequences are SEHNR and FQNEAQ (reference sequence). Trimming cost V 5 bases and J 2 bases; bases outside gene matches: 9. The CDR3 totals 16 residues. In nucleotides, the CDR3 is TGTGCCAGCAGCCATCAACAGGGGGAAATCACAGATACGCAGTATTTT. It specifies CASSHQQGEITDTQYF.

This clonotype was detected many times. The V gene is TRBV5-1, the J gene TRBJ2-5; D gene ambiguous. Germline CDR1 reads SGHRS; CDR2 reads YFSETQ. This CDR3 has 16 residues. Between the trimmed V and J ends, which lost 0 bases and 1 base, there was a span of 13 bases. The CDR3 protein is CASSLDVQKTQETQYF. CDR3 in DNA: TGCGCCAGCAGCTTGGATGTTCAGAAAACCCAAGAGACCCAGTACTTC. Full variable domain (outside the CDR3, taken from reference TRBV5-1 and TRBJ2-5): KAGVTQTPRYLIKTRGQQVTLSCSPISGHRSVSWYQQTPGQGLQFLFEYFSETQRNKGNFPGRFSGRQFSNSRSEMNVSTLELGDSALYLCASSLDVQKTQETQYFGPGTRLLVL.

This clonotype showed up many times. J is TRBJ2-1 and V is TRBV6-1; D tentatively fits TRBD1 or TRBD2 (6 bases each). This CDR3 spans 13 amino acids. CDR1 is MNHNS and CDR2 is SASEGT in the germline V gene. V shed 7 bases and J shed 10 bases, with 17 bases lying between them. The CDR3 bases are TGTGCCAGCACTCTTAGGGGGGCCGGAGAGCAGTTCTTC. Protein product: CASTLRGAGEQFF.

This clonotype appeared a few times. CDR3 nucleotide sequence: TGTGCCAGCAGCTTAGAGCCAGGGGGCAACTATGGCTACACCTTC. It codes for CASSLEPGGNYGYTF. V gene TRBV11-2 combines with J gene TRBJ1-2; TRBD1 agrees at 8 bases. Germline V lookup: CDR1 SGHAT, CDR2 FQNNGV. Germline trimming cut 0 bases from V and 2 bases from J; bases unmatched to any gene: 2. The CDR3 is 15 amino acids.

This clonotype has a count of ten or more. The rearrangement links TRBV5-1 to TRBJ2-1; TRBD2 matches 9 bases. Germline CDR1 and CDR2: SGHRS and YFSETQ. This CDR3 has 16 amino acids. The V gene end was trimmed by 2 bases and the J gene end by 9 bases; junction bases not matched to a gene: 12. The DNA of the CDR3 is TGCGCCAGCAGCTTAGGTCTAGGCGGGGGGGCCACTGAGCAGTTCTTC. Amino acids: CASSLGLGGGATEQFF.

This clonotype showed up many times. The chain has TRBV7-2 and TRBJ1-1; TRBD1 is a possible D gene (6 bases). The V end lost 4 bases, the J end lost 1 base, and 13 bases lay between the germline ends. The CDR3 has 15 residues. CDR1 is SGHTA and CDR2 is FQGNSA in the germline V gene. The CDR3 reads CASSYLGGANTEAFF. The CDR3 bases are TGTGCCAGCAGCTACCTCGGGGGCGCGAACACTGAAGCTTTCTTT.

The genes are TRBV5-1 and TRBJ1-3; no clear D gene. V was clipped by 4 bases and J by 0 bases, with 8 bases between them. The CDR3 has 14 amino acids. Germline V lookup: CDR1 SGHRS, CDR2 YFSETQ. The CDR3 DNA is TGCGCCAGCAGCACCGTGGGCTCTGGAAACACCATATATTTT. Amino acids: CASSTVGSGNTIYF.

In this sample, this clonotype turned up many times. The chain has TRBV5-1 and TRBJ1-6; the D is unclear. V lost 1 base and J lost 6, with 11 bases in between. CDR1 SGHRS and CDR2 YFSETQ come from the germline V gene. This CDR3 has 15 amino acids. CDR3 loop: CASSLNAASNSPLHF. CDR3 in DNA: TGCGCCAGCAGCTTGAACGCAGCCAGTAATTCACCCCTCCACTTT.

The sample holds a few counts of this clonotype. The chain has TRBV12-3 or TRBV12-4 and TRBJ1-2, with no clear D. V lost 5 bases and J 4 bases, leaving 8 bases between the germline ends. CDR3 length: 12 residues. Here the CDR3 reads CASSIDGYGYTF. The CDR3 DNA reads as TGTGCCAGCAGTATCGACGGCTATGGCTACACCTTC.

This clonotype was seen only a few times. This chain links TRBV20-1 with TRBJ2-3, with 7 bases that match TRBD1. Germline CDR1 and CDR2: DFQATT and SNEGSKA (reference sequence). Trimming cost V 6 bases and J 0 bases; bases outside gene matches: 9. The CDR3 sequence is 15 residues long. The CDR3 DNA sequence: TGCAGTGCAGGGACAGTTTTACTAAGCACAGATACGCAGTATTTT. This codes for CSAGTVLLSTDTQYF.

This clonotype was picked up a small number of times. The V call is TRBV20-1, the J call TRBJ2-7; TRBD1 agrees at 7 bases. The CDR3 has 11 residues. V was pared by 6 bases and J by 9 bases, with 8 bases of the junction left unmatched. CDR1 and CDR2 (germline): DFQATT, SNEGSKA (reference sequence). CDR3 nucleotides: TGCAGTGCGGCAGGACAGGCCGGGCAGTACGTC. It codes for CSAAGQAGQYV.

In this sample, this clonotype turned up many times. The rearrangement joins TRBV7-3 to TRBJ2-1, with 11 bases lining up with TRBD2. With V trimmed by 5 bases and J by 9 bases, 6 bases remained unmatched. The CDR3 covers 14 residues. The germline V gene encodes CDR1 SGHTA and CDR2 FQGTGA. CDR3 region: CASSVLAGGREQFF. DNA of the CDR3: TGTGCCAGCAGCGTATTAGCGGGGGGGCGTGAGCAGTTCTTC.

The sample holds many counts of this clonotype. Written as DNA, the CDR3 is TGTGCCAGCAGTAAATGGATAGCCGTAAGGTCGTACGAGCAGTACGTC. Translation gives CASSKWIAVRSYEQYV. The chain carries TRBV25-1 and TRBJ2-7; D not certain. Trimming removed 5 bases from V and 4 bases from J, with 21 bases in between. The germline CDR1 and CDR2 sequences are MGHDK and SYGVNS. This CDR3 has 16 residues.

The V and J genes are TRBV4-3 and TRBJ2-6; D is unclear. This CDR3 contains 16 residues. The V and J ends lost 1 base and 1 base respectively, with 8 bases between them. The germline CDR1 and CDR2 sequences are LGHNA and YSLEER. This CDR3 reads CASSQGQGSGANVLTF. The DNA for the CDR3 is TGCGCCAGCAGCCAAGGGCAAGGGTCTGGGGCCAACGTCCTGACTTTC.

This chain connects TRBV6-4 to TRBJ1-3, with D uncertain. The V end lost 2 bases, the J end lost 0 bases, and 11 bases lay between the germline ends. This CDR3 comprises 16 residues. Germline V gives CDR1 MRHNA, CDR2 SNTAGT. The CDR3 nucleotides read TGTGCCAGCAGTGACCACCGACATCGCTCTGGAAACACCATATATTTT. This sequence encodes CASSDHRHRSGNTIYF.

In its sample, this clonotype was seen a few times. The chain recombines TRBV10-3 with TRBJ2-3; possible D gene TRBD2, 6 bases. Germline V gene data show CDR1 as ENHRY and CDR2 as SYGVKD. The CDR3 covers 15 residues. V was cut by 6 bases and J by 3 bases, with 16 bases left in between. This CDR3 is CAISPRREGTDTQYF. CDR3 in DNA: TGTGCCATCAGCCCCCGGCGGGAAGGTACAGATACGCAGTATTTT.

Ten or more counts support this clonotype. CDR3 residues: CSVLQAGEKLFF. In nucleotides, the CDR3 is TGCAGCGTTCTCCAGGCAGGCGAAAAACTGTTTTTT. J is TRBJ1-4 and V is TRBV29-1, with D uncertain. With 5 bases removed from V and 8 bases from J, the gap between germline ends came to 12 bases. The length of the CDR3 is 12 residues. Per germline, CDR1 SQVTM and CDR2 ANQGSEA.

This clonotype was observed at least ten times. CDR3 sequence reads: CASSASGYPGELFF. CDR3 bases: TGTGCCAGTAGTGCCTCAGGGTATCCCGGGGAGCTGTTTTTT. The V and J genes are TRBV19 and TRBJ2-2; maybe TRBD1 (5 bases). This CDR3 is built from 14 residues. Germline CDR1 reads LNHDA; CDR2 reads SQIVND (reference sequence). V lost 5 bases and J 6 bases, leaving 13 bases between the germline ends. Together with reference TRBV19 and TRBJ2-2, the CDR3 gives the full variable domain: DGGITQSPKYLFRKEGQNVTLSCEQNLNHDAMYWYRQDPGQGLRLIYYSQIVNDFQKGDIAEGYSVSREKKESFPLTVTSAQKNPTAFYLCASSASGYPGELFFGEGSRLTVL.

This clonotype was seen at least ten times. CDR3 DNA sequence: TGTGCCAGCAGCCGTCTAGCGGGGTCCTACAATGAGCAGTTCTTC. Translated, it gives CASSRLAGSYNEQFF. V is TRBV7-9 and J is TRBJ2-1; 9 nucleotides match TRBD2. Germline values: CDR1 SEHNR, CDR2 FQNEAQ (reference sequence). The V gene end was trimmed by 5 bases and the J gene end by 1 base; junction bases not matched to a gene: 3. CDR3 size: 15 residues.

This clonotype was found many times. This chain connects TRBV20-1 to TRBJ2-1; D remains unclear. The germline V gene encodes CDR1 DFQATT and CDR2 SNEGSKA (reference sequence). V was clipped by 0 bases and J by 4 bases, with 10 bases between them. The CDR3 length is 14 residues. The CDR3 DNA reads as TGCAGTGCTAGAGAGCAAGGACGATACAATGAGCAGTTCTTC. This gives the protein CSAREQGRYNEQFF.

This clonotype was found many times. The chain recombines TRBV4-3 with TRBJ2-2, with no clear D. V shed 0 bases and J shed 6 bases, with 29 bases lying between them. CDR1 and CDR2 from the germline V gene are LGHNA and YSLEER. The CDR3 is 21 residues long. In nucleotides, the CDR3 is TGCGCCAGCAGCCAAGATATTTATCGGTTATCGACGGCCCATGAATCCGGGGAGCTGTTTTTT. This sequence encodes CASSQDIYRLSTAHESGELFF.

This clonotype was found many times. The V call is TRBV4-3, the J call TRBJ2-7; the D is unclear. Germline V lookup: CDR1 LGHNA, CDR2 YSLEER. V dropped 1 base and J dropped 5 bases, with 9 bases sitting between them. This CDR3 spans 13 amino acids. CDR3 loop: CASSQVYRNEQYF. Here the CDR3 DNA reads TGCGCCAGCAGCCAAGTCTACCGGAACGAGCAGTACTTC.

The V and J genes are TRBV7-9 and TRBJ2-7; TRBD1 agrees at 7 bases. CDR3 length: 11 residues. CDR1 is SEHNR and CDR2 is FQNEAQ in the germline V gene (reference sequence). With 4 bases clipped from V and 6 bases from J, the junction kept 0 bases outside the gene matches. The CDR3 sequence: CASSSGGEQYV. The CDR3 nucleotides read TGTGCCAGCAGCTCAGGGGGCGAGCAGTACGTC.